One and the same sample provided the 14 T cell receptor beta chains below, sequenced in a study of shared clonotypes between healthy human individuals. Profiling relied on immunoSEQ multiplex PCR, and the TCRdb table lists in-frame clones only, not all of them. The sample yields about 380,000 clones, 96% seen once. Sequenced: memory CD8+ T cells sorted from blood. Stated subset: CD45RO+ cells pooled with CCR7-negative TemRA cells. Every receptor here comes from a man aged 25-45 years in good health.

The chain carries TRBV18 and TRBJ2-7, with 9 bases lining up with TRBD1. Germline V gene data show CDR1 as KGHSH and CDR2 as LQKENI. This CDR3 is 14 amino acids long. Trimming at V came to 3 bases and at J to 6 bases, leaving 6 bases not matched to a gene. This chain's CDR3 is CASSPGTGTLEQYF. As DNA, the CDR3 is TGTGCCAGCTCACCTGGGACAGGGACACTCGAGCAGTACTTC. Complete variable domain (other parts from reference TRBV18 and TRBJ2-7): NAGVMQNPRHLVRRRGQEARLRCSPMKGHSHVYWYRQLPEEGLKFMVYLQKENIIDESGMPKERFSAEFPKEGPSILRIQQVVRGDSAAYFCASSPGTGTLEQYFGPGTRLTVT.

This chain links TRBV7-2 with TRBJ2-5; TRBD2 aligns across 11 bases. The ends lost 6 bases at V and 4 bases at J; junction bases unmatched: 7. CDR3 length: 15 amino acids. Germline V lookup: CDR1 SGHTA, CDR2 FQGNSA. In nucleotides, the CDR3 is TGTGCCAGCAGAATAGCGGGAGGGCCCCGAGAGACCCAGTACTTC. This codes for CASRIAGGPRETQYF.

The V and J genes are TRBV5-1 and TRBJ2-4, with 9 bases aligning to TRBD2. V was clipped by 2 bases and J by 7 bases; unmatched bases: 4. Germline V gives CDR1 SGHRS, CDR2 YFSETQ. CDR3 length: 14 residues. CDR3 coding DNA: TGCGCCAGCAGCTTCTACGCGGGGGGGAACATTCAGTACTTC. It translates to CASSFYAGGNIQYF.

The chain is built from TRBV5-1 and TRBJ2-3, with D maybe TRBD2 (6 bases). Germline V lookup: CDR1 SGHRS, CDR2 YFSETQ. The CDR3 length is 15 residues. V was pared by 3 bases and J by 2 bases, with 13 bases between. The CDR3 reads CASSSGGAATDTQYF. CDR3 DNA sequence: TGCGCCAGCAGCTCCGGAGGGGCCGCCACAGATACGCAGTATTTT.

V usage is TRBV7-2 and J usage is TRBJ2-2; possible D gene TRBD2, 6 bases. V lost 3 bases to trimming and J lost 10 bases, with 12 bases between them. CDR1 is SGHTA, CDR2 FQGNSA, per germline. The CDR3 length is 13 residues. CDR3: CASSFVRREELFF. CDR3 sequence (DNA): TGTGCCAGCAGCTTCGTCCGGCGGGAGGAGCTGTTTTTT.

The DNA of the CDR3 is TGTGCCAGCAGTTTATCGGGCTATGGCTACACCTTC. Protein sequence: CASSLSGYGYTF. This chain uses TRBV27 with TRBJ1-2; the D is unclear. Between the trimmed V and J ends, which lost 0 bases and 4 bases, there was a span of 3 bases. The germline V gene has CDR1 MNHEY and CDR2 SMNVEV (reference sequence). The CDR3 sequence is 12 residues long.

The chain recombines TRBV11-1 with TRBJ1-2; possibly TRBD1 for D (5 bases). V was shortened by 1 base and J by 8 bases, with 8 bases between the two germline ends. The germline gives CDR1 SGHAT, CDR2 FQDESV (reference sequence). This CDR3 has 12 amino acids. The CDR3 sequence is CASSLGRDGYTF. For the CDR3, the DNA is TGTGCCAGCAGCTTAGGCAGGGACGGCTACACCTTC.

This chain joins TRBV7-9 and TRBJ2-3, with D possibly TRBD1 on 6 matching bases. V was clipped by 4 bases and J by 0 bases, with 17 bases between them. CDR3 length: 17 amino acids. Looked up from germline, CDR1 is SEHNR and CDR2 is FQNEAQ (reference sequence). The DNA of the CDR3 is TGTGCCAGCAGCTCCAAGACAGGAGGCCTGAGCACAGATACGCAGTATTTT. This translates into CASSSKTGGLSTDTQYF.

The V call is TRBV28, the J call TRBJ1-4; TRBD1 agrees at 7 bases. CDR1 MDHEN and CDR2 SYDVKM come from the germline V gene. This CDR3 region has 17 residues. Trimming cost V 5 bases and J 1 base; bases outside gene matches: 10. The CDR3 here is CASSQLAWDRTNEKLFF. DNA of the CDR3: TGTGCCAGCAGTCAATTGGCGTGGGACAGAACTAATGAAAAACTGTTTTTT.

The CDR3, as DNA: TGTGCCAGCAGCTTCAGGAGTGGCGAGCAGTACTTC. This encodes CASSFRSGEQYF. The chain joins TRBV5-6 to TRBJ2-7; D is unresolved. With 2 bases removed from V and 6 bases from J, the gap between germline ends came to 9 bases. The CDR3 consists of 12 residues. Per germline, CDR1 SGHDT and CDR2 YYEEEE.

V gene TRBV6-5 combines with J gene TRBJ2-7, with D possibly being TRBD1 (7 bases). In germline, CDR1 is MNHEY, CDR2 SVGAGI. Trimming stripped 2 bases from V and 2 bases from J, with 13 bases between. The CDR3 consists of 15 residues. CDR3 sequence (DNA): TGTGCCAGCAGTTACGCCCAGGGGGGCGCCTACGAGCAGTACTTC. Its translation is CASSYAQGGAYEQYF.

A note on this clone: A junction end diverges from the germline sequence, so it may reflect a read error. The sample holds other DNA sequences that translate to the same CDR3. The J gene is TRBJ2-2, the V gene TRBV7-7, with a possible D match to TRBD1 (5 bases). Germline V CDR1 and CDR2: SSHAT, FNYEAQ (reference sequence). CDR3 size: 13 residues. CDR3 protein: CASSLQDTGELFF. In DNA form, the CDR3 reads TGTGCTAGCAGCCTACAGGACACCGGGGAGCTGTTTTTT.

V usage is TRBV27 and J usage is TRBJ2-1; a weak D match, TRBD1 (5 bases). Trimming stripped 6 bases from V and 9 bases from J, with 9 bases between. CDR1 MNHEY and CDR2 SMNVEV come from the germline V gene (reference sequence). The CDR3 has 11 residues. The CDR3: CASSGQGEQFF. The DNA for the CDR3 is TGTGCCAGCAGCGGCCAGGGTGAGCAGTTCTTC.

The chain is built from TRBV9 and TRBJ1-1, with D uncertain. V lost 0 bases and J 2 bases, leaving 5 bases between the germline ends. The CDR3 runs 13 residues. CDR1 SGDLS and CDR2 YYNGEE come from the germline V gene. CDR3 sequence: CASSVAHNTEAFF. In DNA, the CDR3 is TGTGCCAGCAGCGTAGCCCATAACACTGAAGCTTTCTTT.